The rows below give T cell receptor beta chains drawn from one sample of a study of blood T cell repertoires in COVID-19. Sequenced by immunoSEQ multiplex PCR; TCRdb stores in-frame clones only, minus some. The repertoire has 130,000 to 150,000 clones, roughly 79% of them found once; the top ten carry about 8%. The sample was peripheral blood. These receptors were obtained from a human donor with acute or convalescent COVID-19. The donor label of this sample is uncertain. The CDR3 runs from the conserved cysteine through the conserved F or W. The D gene is left open where the match is weak. The listing skips clone size in some rows; elsewhere it reads once, few, many or a size class.

v_gene | len | d_gene | abundance | CDR3aa
TRBV24-1 | 17 | TRBD2 | once | CATSDSPGTSGEETQYF
TRBV6-5 | 13 | TRBD1 | - | CASSFRGREGYTF
TRBV15 | 14 | TRBD1 | - | CATRLDRVGNEQFF
TRBV2 | 13 | - | once | CASSPTVNTEAFF
TRBV10-3 | 12 | TRBD1 | - | CAIRDRGAEAFF
TRBV19 | 16 | - | - | CASISRGRKVNTEAFF
TRBV4-2 | 18 | - | - | CASSQSLTRQILNTEAFF
TRBV6-5 | 12 | TRBD1 | - | CASSRGSGELFF
TRBV19 | 15 | TRBD1 | - | CASSKGTGIYNEQFF
TRBV19 | 16 | - | - | CASSPTRSGYYNEQFF
TRBV9 | 13 | - | few | CASSTGNDYGYTF
TRBV27 | 13 | - | - | CASRAAGTGELFF
TRBV5-1 | 15 | TRBD1 | - | CASSPGQGDKNIQYF
TRBV6-5 | 13 | - | once | CASILRGNTEAFF
TRBV27 | 13 | - | - | CASGEWGEDEQFF
TRBV7-9 | 14 | - | - | CASSLEGQAAFLHF
TRBV6-5 | 14 | - | - | CASSYKAGAYGYTF
TRBV20-1 | 11 | - | - | CSAPRGDGYTF
TRBV9 | 16 | TRBD1 | few | CASSQAGGTWNTEAFF
TRBV5-1 | 16 | - | - | CASRDPNGQMNSPLHF
TRBV5-1 | 14 | - | - | CASSLVQGTDTQYF
TRBV4-1 | 16 | - | - | CASGARTLREEAEAFF
TRBV4-2 | 16 | TRBD1 | - | CASSQERQGGTDTQYF
TRBV3-1/TRBV3-2 | 14 | TRBD1 | - | CASSSTGAGSPLHF
TRBV5-4 | 13 | - | - | CASSGLGADTQYF
TRBV24-1 | 15 | - | - | CATSDSGSGANVLTF
TRBV7-9 | 14 | TRBD1 | - | CASSLQGANREQYF
TRBV7-9 | 14 | - | - | CASSLGGYGTEAFF
TRBV5-6 | 16 | TRBD2 | - | CASSPGLAGAAYEQYF